This paragraph reports one TCR beta chain. This record belongs to a study of blood T cell repertoires in COVID-19. Study summary: Sites in the United States, Italy and Spain provided acute and convalescent COVID-19 samples. Sources were T cells, B-cell-depleted T cells, or PBMCs; the material itself was cDNA or gDNA.

Some clones are missing from TCRdb's copy, which holds only in-frame ones; the method was immunoSEQ multiplex PCR. The sample holds about 150,000 clones, 70% to 90% seen once. The length of the CDR3 is 16 residues. The ends were cut back, 4 bases at V and 0 bases at J, with 15 bases in the middle. Germline-derived CDR1 and CDR2 are SGHRS and YFSETQ. This sequence joins TRBV5-1 and TRBJ2-3; D perhaps matches TRBD2 (5 bases). Sample: peripheral blood. The sequence came from a woman aged 60-75 years with COVID-19, enrolled during active disease. The CDR3 sequence: CASSPESGSSTDTQYF. The CDR3 nucleotides are TGCGCCAGCAGCCCAGAATCGGGATCTAGCACAGATACGCAGTATTTT.